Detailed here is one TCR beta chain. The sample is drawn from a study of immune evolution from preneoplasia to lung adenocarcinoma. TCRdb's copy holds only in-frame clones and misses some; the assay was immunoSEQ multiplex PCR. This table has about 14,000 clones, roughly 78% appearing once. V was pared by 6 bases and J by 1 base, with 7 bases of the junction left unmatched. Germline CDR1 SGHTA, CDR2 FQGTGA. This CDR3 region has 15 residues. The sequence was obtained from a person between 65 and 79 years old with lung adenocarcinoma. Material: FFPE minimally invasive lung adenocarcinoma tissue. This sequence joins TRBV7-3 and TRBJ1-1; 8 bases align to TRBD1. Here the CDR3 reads CASSRGGTGNTEAFF. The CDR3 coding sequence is TGTGCCAGCAGTCGAGGAGGGACAGGGAACACTGAAGCTTTCTTT.